A single sample gave rise to the 20 T cell receptor beta chains below, sequenced in a study of cytomegalovirus exposure and HLA in healthy donors. A multiplex PCR was run with 60 Vbeta primers and 13 Jbeta primers. The protocol was immunoSEQ multiplex PCR, while the TCRdb copy is restricted to in-frame clones and leaves out a portion. This table holds fewer than 90,000 clones, approximately 80% found once. The specimen sequenced was PBMCs. Receptors originate from a human donor in good health.

This clone appeared once. The chain carries TRBV18 and TRBJ2-5; D might be TRBD1 (5 bases). The J call may be faulty, since TRBJ2-7 better matches the DNA end. Germline assignment: CDR1 KGHSH and CDR2 LQKENI. The CDR3 covers 16 residues. CDR3 coding DNA: TGTGCCAGCTCCGTCTCCGGCACAGGCCTTCCCTACGAGCAGTACTTC. This encodes CASSVSGTGLPYEQYF.

As regards this clone: Germline is not matched at one junction end, which may reflect a read error. The CDR3 nucleotides are TGTGCCTGGACCCCGGATAACAGGGAAGAGACCCATTACTTC. It encodes CAWTPDNREETHYF. The chain joins TRBV30 to TRBJ2-5, with D perhaps matching TRBD1 (6 bases). CDR3 size: 14 residues. Germline V CDR1 and CDR2: GTSNPN, SVGIG (reference sequence).

The rearrangement links TRBV28 to TRBJ1-2; maybe TRBD1 (6 bases). The germline V gene encodes CDR1 MDHEN and CDR2 SYDVKM. The CDR3 runs 13 residues. Trimming shortened V by 7 bases and J by 5 bases, and 14 bases separated the two germline ends. In DNA form, the CDR3 reads TGTGCCAGCACCAAGGGGGGGACGTATGGCTACACCTTC. As protein: CASTKGGTYGYTF.

The chain couples TRBV13 to TRBJ2-2, with D maybe TRBD2 (6 bases). The V gene's germline CDR1 is PRHDT and CDR2 FYEKMQ (reference sequence). V gave up 5 bases and J gave up 2 bases, with 15 bases separating them. This CDR3 spans 16 amino acids. CDR3 in DNA: TGTGCCAGCAGCCTGGGGGGACTGACTAACACCGGGGAGCTGTTTTTT. It yields the protein CASSLGGLTNTGELFF. Complete variable domain (other parts from reference TRBV13 and TRBJ2-2): AAGVIQSPRHLIKEKRETATLKCYPIPRHDTVYWYQQGPGQDPQFLISFYEKMQSDKGSIPDRFSAQQFSDYHSELNMSSLELGDSALYFCASSLGGLTNTGELFFGEGSRLTVL.

This clone was seen a single time. The J gene is TRBJ2-1, the V gene TRBV10-2; 15 bases fit TRBD2. V shed 4 bases, J shed 9 bases, and the junction held 10 bases outside the gene matches. Germline loops: CDR1 WSHSY, CDR2 SAAADI. This CDR3 region has 17 residues. The CDR3 region is CASSGGTSGGLDSEQFF. In DNA form, the CDR3 reads TGCGCCAGCAGTGGGGGGACTAGCGGGGGGCTAGACAGTGAGCAGTTCTTC.

Here the CDR3 DNA reads TGTGCCAGCAGTGAATTCTTAGGGGGGGATGGCTACACCTTC. This encodes CASSEFLGGDGYTF. J is TRBJ1-2 and V is TRBV2, with a tentative D call TRBD1 (6 bases). Per the germline V gene, CDR1 is SNHLY and CDR2 is FYNNEI. There are 14 residues in the CDR3. V was cut by 2 bases and J by 6 bases, with 13 bases left in between. Full variable domain (rest looked up from reference TRBV2 and TRBJ1-2): EPEVTQTPSHQVTQMGQEVILRCVPISNHLYFYWYRQILGQKVEFLVSFYNNEISEKSEIFDDQFSVERPDGSNFTLKIRSTKLEDSAMYFCASSEFLGGDGYTFGSGTRLTVV.

The chain joins TRBV19 to TRBJ1-4; 7 nucleotides align to TRBD1. Germline CDR1 is LNHDA and CDR2 is SQIVND (reference sequence). V was pared by 2 bases and J by 8 bases, with 2 bases of the junction left unmatched. The CDR3 loop spans 13 amino acids. The CDR3 region is CASSIRDREKLFF. DNA for the CDR3: TGTGCCAGTAGTATACGGGACAGAGAAAAACTGTTTTTT. The entire variable domain, with the rest obtained from reference TRBV19 and TRBJ1-4, is as follows: DGGITQSPKYLFRKEGQNVTLSCEQNLNHDAMYWYRQDPGQGLRLIYYSQIVNDFQKGDIAEGYSVSREKKESFPLTVTSAQKNPTAFYLCASSIRDREKLFFGSGTQLSVL.

The chain has TRBV28 and TRBJ1-1; TRBD1 matches at 9 bases. Germline V gene lookup returns CDR1 MDHEN and CDR2 SYDVKM. V was clipped by 6 bases and J by 2 bases; unmatched bases: 16. This CDR3 comprises 18 residues. Here the CDR3 DNA reads TGTGCCAGCAGCAGCCCGGGGGGACAGGGTGCGATTAACACTGAAGCTTTCTTT. This gives the protein CASSSPGGQGAINTEAFF.

The chain joins TRBV7-9 to TRBJ2-5, with D perhaps matching TRBD1 (6 bases). Trimming pared 3 bases from V and 4 bases from J, leaving 9 bases between. The CDR3 length is 13 residues. Germline lookup yields CDR1 SEHNR and CDR2 FQNEAQ (reference sequence). CDR3 sequence reads: CASSFGGSETQYF. Here the CDR3 DNA reads TGTGCCAGCAGCTTTGGGGGCTCAGAGACCCAGTACTTC.

The chain is built from TRBV7-9 and TRBJ1-2, with 9 bases fitting TRBD1. The J segment lost 8 bases and the V segment lost 1 base, leaving 5 bases of the junction unmatched. The V gene's germline CDR1 is SEHNR and CDR2 FQNEAQ (reference sequence). The CDR3 runs to 14 residues. CDR3 coding DNA: TGTGCCAGCAGCTTAGAGACAGGGGGAGAGGGCTACACCTTC. Amino acid sequence: CASSLETGGEGYTF.

The rearrangement uses TRBV27 and TRBJ2-5; D is unclear. Trimming removed 3 bases from V and 7 bases from J, with 12 bases in between. Germline V gene sequence: CDR1 MNHEY, CDR2 SMNVEV (reference sequence). The CDR3 contains 13 residues. The CDR3 nucleotides read TGTGCCAGCAGTTTCGGCGGCCTTGGGACCCAGTACTTC. Translating it yields CASSFGGLGTQYF.

The V call is TRBV5-1, the J call TRBJ2-3; D possibly corresponds to TRBD2 (6 bases). CDR3 size: 15 residues. V lost 0 bases and J lost 2, with 10 bases in between. The germline CDR1 and CDR2 sequences are SGHRS and YFSETQ. The CDR3 sequence: CASSLGGDFTDTQYF. In DNA, the CDR3 is TGCGCCAGCAGCTTGGGAGGGGACTTCACAGATACGCAGTATTTT.

CDR3 sequence reads: CASSYSGGQGWNTIYF. Written as DNA, the CDR3 is TGTGCCAGCAGTTACTCAGGGGGACAGGGGTGGAACACCATATATTTT. The chain couples TRBV6-5 to TRBJ1-3, with TRBD1 matching 10 bases. The V and J ends lost 0 bases and 7 bases, in that order; junction bases with no gene match: 6. The CDR3 extends over 16 amino acids. Germline-derived CDR1 and CDR2 are MNHEY and SVGAGI.

The V gene is TRBV7-2, the J gene TRBJ2-7; 7 bases line up with TRBD1. This CDR3 region has 16 residues. CDR1 and CDR2 (germline): SGHTA, FQGNSA. V shed 5 bases, J shed 4 bases, and the junction held 14 bases outside the gene matches. CDR3 sequence reads: CASSQMGQGEGYEQYF. In nucleotides, the CDR3 is TGTGCCAGCAGCCAGATGGGTCAGGGGGAAGGGTACGAGCAGTACTTC.

The V and J genes are TRBV7-3 and TRBJ1-4; the D is unclear. The CDR3 has 13 residues. V lost 3 bases, J lost 5 bases, and 7 bases lay in between. The germline gives CDR1 SGHTA, CDR2 FQGTGA. The CDR3 sequence is CASSLGPNEKLFF. CDR3 sequence (DNA): TGTGCCAGCAGCTTGGGCCCCAATGAAAAACTGTTTTTT. Complete variable domain (other parts from reference TRBV7-3 and TRBJ1-4): GAGVSQTPSNKVTEKGKYVELRCDPISGHTALYWYRQSLGQGPEFLIYFQGTGAADDSGLPNDRFFAVRPEGSVSTLKIQRTERGDSAVYLCASSLGPNEKLFFGSGTQLSVL.

The genes are TRBV28 and TRBJ1-4, with D maybe TRBD1 (5 bases). This CDR3 has 16 amino acids. Germline loops: CDR1 MDHEN, CDR2 SYDVKM. Trimming stripped 5 bases from V and 3 bases from J, with 16 bases between. This CDR3 is CASSTPGGFSNEKLFF. Here the CDR3 DNA reads TGTGCCAGCAGTACCCCTGGGGGGTTCTCTAATGAAAAACTGTTTTTT. Variable domain in full (rest from reference TRBV28 and TRBJ1-4): DVKVTQSSRYLVKRTGEKVFLECVQDMDHENMFWYRQDPGLGLRLIYFSYDVKMKEKGDIPEGYSVSREKKERFSLILESASTNQTSMYLCASSTPGGFSNEKLFFGSGTQLSVL.

The chain has TRBV7-6 and TRBJ1-3, with 8 bases lining up with TRBD1. The germline V gene encodes CDR1 SGHVS and CDR2 FNYEAQ. CDR3 length: 17 amino acids. The V and J ends lost 8 bases and 0 bases, in that order; junction bases with no gene match: 12. CDR3 amino acids: CASEGTGLGASGNTIYF. The CDR3, as DNA: TGTGCCAGCGAGGGGACAGGTCTCGGGGCCTCTGGAAACACCATATATTTT.

There are a few counts of this clone. The chain has TRBV6-6 and TRBJ1-1; D gene unclear. The CDR3 consists of 14 residues. Germline CDR1 MNHNY, CDR2 SVGAGI (reference sequence). Trimming stripped 5 bases from V and 4 bases from J, with 14 bases between. The CDR3 DNA sequence: TGTGCCAGCAGTCCGATCCTCGGAGGCACTGAAGCTTTCTTT. Its translation is CASSPILGGTEAFF.

This rearrangement joins TRBV5-1 to TRBJ2-3, with TRBD2 as a possible D gene (7 bases). This CDR3 comprises 14 residues. Germline CDR1 and CDR2: SGHRS and YFSETQ. The V and J ends lost 4 bases and 4 bases respectively, with 13 bases between them. CDR3 region: CASSPSGGPDTQYF. For the CDR3, the DNA is TGCGCCAGCAGCCCCTCGGGGGGCCCAGATACGCAGTATTTT.

The V call is TRBV9, the J call TRBJ2-5; TRBD1 aligns across 7 bases. Trimming took 3 bases from V and 3 from J; bases not matched to a gene: 11. CDR1 is SGDLS and CDR2 is YYNGEE in the germline V gene. This CDR3 comprises 16 residues. The CDR3 bases are TGTGCCAGCAGCGCAGCCCCCGGACAGGAAAAAGAGACCCAGTACTTC. Translated: CASSAAPGQEKETQYF.